The rows below give T cell receptor beta chains drawn from one sample of a study of blood T cell repertoires in COVID-19. The method was immunoSEQ multiplex PCR; TCRdb's version includes in-frame clones alone and lacks a portion of them. The table lists fewer than 60,000 clones, 65% to 80% of them singletons, with roughly 25% in the top ten. Material: peripheral blood. The receptor source for this set is a man between 70 and 80 years old with acute or convalescent COVID-19. Both conserved end residues are part of each CDR3. Each record gives: V gene, D gene, clone size, J gene, CDR3 DNA, CDR3 protein. The D gene is left open where the match is weak. Expanded clones get a size class; other rows say once, few or many, or leave the size out.

>TRBV9|-|-|TRBJ1-2
TGTGCCAGCAGCGCACAGGGAGACTACACCTTC
CASSAQGDYTF
>TRBV19|-|few|TRBJ1-1
TGTGCCAGTAGTATCACAACAGGGGAAGCTTTCTTT
CASSITTGEAFF
>TRBV7-3|TRBD1|-|TRBJ1-3
TGTGCCAGCAGCTTATCAGGGGGCGCTGGAAACACCATATATTTT
CASSLSGGAGNTIYF
>TRBV6-2/TRBV6-3|-|-|TRBJ2-7
TGTGCCAGCAGCCTCAACTCCCACGAGCAGTACTTC
CASSLNSHEQYF
>TRBV29-1|-|-|TRBJ1-2
TGCAGCGTTGAAGATATCTCCTTC
CSVEDISF
>TRBV18|-|-|TRBJ1-6
TGTGCCAGCTCAAGTACAGACTCCTATAATTCACCCCTCCACTTT
CASSSTDSYNSPLHF
>TRBV5-1|-|-|TRBJ1-5
TGCGCCAGCAGCTTGGAGGGGGACCGCAATCAGCCCCAGCATTTT
CASSLEGDRNQPQHF
>TRBV7-9|-|-|TRBJ2-4
TGTGCCAGCAGCTCTAGGGGGGGCAGTGACATTCAGTACTTC
CASSSRGGSDIQYF
>TRBV9|TRBD1|-|TRBJ1-1
TGTGCCAGCAGCCAGGGACAGGGGGAAGCTTTCTTT
CASSQGQGEAFF
>TRBV7-2|-|once|TRBJ2-2
TGTGCCAGCAGCTTAGTTCGGTCCGGGGAGCTGTTTTTT
CASSLVRSGELFF
>TRBV29-1|-|-|TRBJ2-3
TGCAGCGTTGAAGTGCAGGGAAAAGATACGCAGTATTTT
CSVEVQGKDTQYF
>TRBV15|-|few|TRBJ1-2
TGTGCCACCTCCGGCCCAGGGATTGTAGGCGGCTACACCTTC
CATSGPGIVGGYTF
>TRBV11-2|TRBD1|-|TRBJ2-5
TGTGCCAGCAGCTCCACTAGACAGGGTGGGACCCAGTACTTC
CASSSTRQGGTQYF
>TRBV7-3|-|-|TRBJ2-7
TGTGCCAGCAGCACACAGGGTGGCAGTCACGAGCAGTACTTC
CASSTQGGSHEQYF
>TRBV9|-|-|TRBJ1-2
TGTGCCAGCAGCGTAATGAGGAGGCCCTATGGCTACACCTTC
CASSVMRRPYGYTF
>TRBV2|TRBD1|-|TRBJ2-7
TGTGCCAGCCAACCGGACAGGGGGCTGCGAGAGCAGTACTTC
CASQPDRGLREQYF
>TRBV9|-|few|TRBJ2-7
TGTGCCAGCAGCACCCGGGTCGACTCCTACGAGCAGTACTTC
CASSTRVDSYEQYF
>TRBV5-6|-|few|TRBJ2-2
TGTGCCAGCAGCCTCGGGACTCACCGGGCCACCGGGGAGCTGTTTTTT
CASSLGTHRATGELFF
>TRBV28|TRBD1|-|TRBJ1-4
TGTGCCAGCAGTTTATGGGGACAGGGGGGCACTAATGAAAAACTGTTTTTT
CASSLWGQGGTNEKLFF
>TRBV5-8|TRBD2|-|TRBJ2-1
TGTGCCAGCAGCTCGGGACTAGCGGGAGGAAGCTTCTATGAGCAGTTCTTC
CASSSGLAGGSFYEQFF
>TRBV2|-|-|TRBJ1-2
TGTGCCAGCAGTGAATGGGTCGGGGCTAACTATGGCTACACCTTC
CASSEWVGANYGYTF
>TRBV6-5|-|-|TRBJ1-1
TGTGCCAGCAGCGAGTCGGTGAACACTGAAGCTTTCTTT
CASSESVNTEAFF
>TRBV4-3|TRBD1|few|TRBJ2-7
TGCGCCAGCAGCCAAGTCGACAAAACAGGGGTATACGAGCAGTACTTC
CASSQVDKTGVYEQYF
>TRBV5-6|-|-|TRBJ1-5
TGTGCCAGCAGCTTGCAGAGGGTACAGCCCCAGCATTTT
CASSLQRVQPQHF
>TRBV10-3|TRBD2|-|TRBJ2-3
TGTGCCATCAGTAGCCTAGAGGCGGGAGGAGCAGATACGCAGTATTTT
CAISSLEAGGADTQYF
>TRBV18|TRBD1|-|TRBJ2-5
TGTGCCAGCTCACCACAGGGGGCGAGTGGCGAGACCCAGTACTTC
CASSPQGASGETQYF
>TRBV19|TRBD1|-|TRBJ2-5
TGTGCCAGTAGCGACAGGGGCCAAGAGACCCAGTACTTC
CASSDRGQETQYF
>TRBV19|TRBD2|few|TRBJ2-7
TGTGCCAGTAGTATCGTAGCGGGAGGTTACGAGCAGTACTTC
CASSIVAGGYEQYF